These T cell receptor beta chains were read from a single sample in a study of blood T cell repertoires in COVID-19. Profiling relied on immunoSEQ multiplex PCR, and the TCRdb table lists in-frame clones only, not all of them. The sample records about 250,000 clones, 75% to 95% being singletons. Sequencing was performed on PBMCs or T cells enriched from blood (not recorded which). The source is a woman between 18 and 29 years old who had recovered from COVID-19. CDR3s include the opening cysteine and the closing phenylalanine or tryptophan. D genes are given only for firm matches. Clone size is shown for a subset of rows, as once, few, many or a class of expanded clone.

v_call	d_call	clone_size	j_call	cdr3_aa	cdr3_nt
TRBV7-9	TRBD2	NA	TRBJ2-1	CASSSSGVSYNEQFF	TGTGCCAGCAGCTCCAGCGGGGTGTCCTACAATGAGCAGTTCTTC
TRBV5-1	TRBD2	NA	TRBJ2-5	CASSLDGGLAETQYF	TGCGCCAGCAGCTTGGACGGGGGACTAGCGGAGACCCAGTACTTC
TRBV15	NA	NA	TRBJ1-2	CATSRAGGYGYTF	TGTGCCACCAGCAGAGCGGGAGGCTATGGCTACACCTTC
TRBV5-5	NA	NA	TRBJ1-3	CASSTDKGHHSGNTIYF	TGTGCCAGCAGTACCGATAAGGGGCACCACTCTGGAAACACCATATATTTT
TRBV7-2	TRBD2	NA	TRBJ2-3	CASRAGGGTDTQYF	TGTGCCAGCAGAGCGGGGGGGGGCACAGATACGCAGTATTTT
TRBV7-9	NA	NA	TRBJ2-7	CASSSLGDEQYF	TGTGCCAGCAGCTCTCTCGGGGACGAGCAGTACTTC
TRBV15	NA	NA	TRBJ2-5	CATSRDPSGQETQYF	TGTGCCACCAGCAGAGATCCGTCAGGGCAAGAGACCCAGTACTTC
TRBV7-6	NA	NA	TRBJ2-1	CASSRSPTRYNEQFF	TGTGCCAGCAGCCGGAGCCCTACACGCTACAATGAGCAGTTCTTC
TRBV7-9	NA	NA	TRBJ1-2	CASSFLSNYGYTF	TGTGCCAGCAGCTTTCTCTCTAACTATGGCTACACCTTC
TRBV7-2	NA	NA	TRBJ1-5	CASSSTGKLNQPQHF	TGTGCCAGCAGCTCAACAGGGAAACTCAATCAGCCCCAGCATTTT
TRBV4-2	TRBD1	NA	TRBJ1-2	CASSQGTGIYGYTF	TGTGCCAGCAGCCAAGGGACAGGGATCTATGGCTACACCTTC
TRBV11-3	TRBD1	NA	TRBJ1-2	CASSSHRDSVYGYTF	TGTGCCAGCAGCTCCCATCGGGACAGCGTCTATGGCTACACCTTC
TRBV5-4	NA	NA	TRBJ1-4	CASSLAGVNEKLFF	TGTGCCAGCAGCTTGGCAGGGGTTAATGAAAAACTGTTTTTT
TRBV3-1/TRBV3-2	NA	NA	TRBJ1-1	CASSQEVGRGAFF	TGTGCCAGCAGCCAAGAGGTCGGGCGGGGAGCTTTCTTT
TRBV5-4	TRBD1	NA	TRBJ1-2	CASSLGGTGTRYGYTF	TGTGCCAGCAGCTTGGGGGGGACAGGGACCCGCTATGGCTACACCTTC
TRBV15	NA	NA	TRBJ2-2	CATSRDLGGTGELFF	TGTGCCACCAGCAGAGATTTAGGGGGCACCGGGGAGCTGTTTTTT
TRBV5-1	NA	few	TRBJ2-7	CASSREGQTYEQYF	TGCGCCAGCAGCCGGGAGGGACAGACCTACGAGCAGTACTTC
TRBV3-1/TRBV3-2	TRBD2	NA	TRBJ2-3	CASRSTSGRGDTQYF	TGTGCCAGCAGAAGTACTAGCGGGAGGGGAGATACGCAGTATTTT
TRBV10-3	TRBD1	NA	TRBJ2-1	CAIKGQGDDNEQFF	TGTGCCATCAAGGGTCAGGGGGACGACAATGAGCAGTTCTTC
TRBV2	TRBD2	once	TRBJ2-1	CASSESLAGVYNEQFF	TGTGCCAGCAGTGAAAGCCTAGCGGGGGTCTACAATGAGCAGTTCTTC
TRBV5-4	TRBD2	NA	TRBJ2-3	CASSPPSGTTDTQYF	TGTGCCAGCAGCCCCCCTAGCGGGACCACAGATACGCAGTATTTT
TRBV2	NA	once	TRBJ1-1	CASSEWVTHDTEAFF	TGTGCCAGCAGTGAATGGGTGACACATGACACTGAAGCTTTCTTT
TRBV15	TRBD2	NA	TRBJ2-7	CATGLGSGINEQYF	TGTGCCACCGGACTGGGAAGCGGGATCAACGAGCAGTACTTC
TRBV7-8	TRBD1	NA	TRBJ2-7	CASSPHRDRGYEQYF	TGTGCCAGCAGCCCCCACCGGGACAGGGGTTACGAGCAGTACTTC
TRBV7-9	NA	NA	TRBJ1-1	CASSHTPTARNTEAFF	TGTGCCAGCAGCCATACCCCGACAGCGCGGAACACTGAAGCTTTCTTT
TRBV9	NA	NA	TRBJ1-2	CASRRDRANYGYTF	TGTGCCAGCAGGCGTGACAGAGCTAACTATGGCTACACCTTC
TRBV3-1/TRBV3-2	TRBD1	NA	TRBJ1-3	CASSQGQLNTIYF	TGTGCCAGCAGCCAGGGACAGCTAAACACCATATATTTT
TRBV2	NA	NA	TRBJ1-3	CASSVSAGEGNTIYF	TGTGCCAGCAGTGTATCGGCAGGGGAAGGAAACACCATATATTTT
TRBV20-1	TRBD1	once	TRBJ1-2	CSAPTGGGYTF	TGCAGTGCCCCGACAGGGGGTGGCTACACCTTC
TRBV27	TRBD2	few	TRBJ2-5	CASSPGLVAETQYF	TGTGCCAGCAGTCCCGGACTAGTAGCGGAGACCCAGTACTTC
TRBV18	TRBD1	few	TRBJ1-2	CASSGQGDGYTF	TGTGCCAGCTCCGGACAGGGAGATGGCTACACCTTC
TRBV2	TRBD2	NA	TRBJ2-7	CASSNGGYEQYF	TGTGCCAGCAGTAACGGGGGGTACGAGCAGTACTTC
TRBV19	NA	NA	TRBJ2-2	CASSFSMTGELFF	TGTGCCAGTAGCTTTAGTATGACCGGGGAGCTGTTTTTT
TRBV3-1/TRBV3-2	NA	NA	TRBJ2-2	CASSRARETGELFF	TGTGCCAGCAGTCGCGCACGGGAGACCGGGGAGCTGTTTTTT
TRBV10-3	NA	NA	TRBJ2-4	CAISESRPVRDKNIQYF	TGTGCCATCAGTGAGTCGCGGCCGGTTCGTGACAAAAACATTCAGTACTTC
TRBV7-9	NA	NA	TRBJ1-2	CASSLERGRDGYTF	TGTGCCAGCAGCTTAGAAAGGGGGAGGGATGGCTACACCTTC